This T cell receptor (beta chain) was sequenced in a study of blood T cell repertoires in COVID-19. Study at large: Sites in the United States, Italy and Spain provided acute and convalescent COVID-19 samples. T cells, B-cell-depleted T cells, or PBMCs provided the cDNA or gDNA that served as material.

V shed 5 bases and J 5 bases; nucleotides not matched to a gene: 11. CDR3 length: 16 residues. Germline V CDR1 and CDR2: MNHEY, SVGEGT. The authors' processing: Amplification with reference gene primers provided the estimates of nucleated cell counts. Measured with immunoSEQ multiplex PCR; TCRdb has only the in-frame clones, and not every one. V and J calls and clone size follow that table, whereas D and trimming were derived from the DNA. The table has 55,000 to 95,000 clones, 75% to 85% seen once. Sequenced input: peripheral blood. This TCR was recovered from a woman aged 70-85 years with acute or convalescent COVID-19. The rearrangement links TRBV6-2 or TRBV6-3 to TRBJ2-1, with 8 bases matching TRBD2. The CDR3 sequence: CASSGSGSLRDNEQFF. CDR3 coding DNA: TGTGCCAGCAGTGGAAGCGGGAGCCTCCGGGACAATGAGCAGTTCTTC.